The text below deals with one T cell receptor (beta chain). No antigen is known for it. Profiled with immunoSEQ multiplex PCR; TCRdb holds only in-frame clones, not every one. The sample holds 20,000 to 25,000 clones, more than 90% seen once. This entry comes from a study of PD-1 blockade in classical Hodgkin lymphoma. General observations from the study: Underlying causes for the observed repertoire differences were not defined, possibly disease activity or prior therapy.

Time point meaning: newly diagnosed, previously untreated cHL patient sample. Starting with thawed PBMCs, CD4+ T cells were purified by magnetic negative selection. Trimming cost V 4 bases and J 3 bases, with 12 bases left between them. The CDR3 is 14 amino acids. CDR1 and CDR2 from the germline V gene are SGHKS and YYEKEE (reference sequence). Sequenced material: CD4+ T cells from blood. The receptor's source is a human donor with classical Hodgkin lymphoma. The chain is built from TRBV5-5 and TRBJ2-3; D is unclear. The DNA for the CDR3 is TGTGCCAGCAGCCCGAGAGTACAAACAGATACGCAGTATTTT. Translation: CASSPRVQTDTQYF.